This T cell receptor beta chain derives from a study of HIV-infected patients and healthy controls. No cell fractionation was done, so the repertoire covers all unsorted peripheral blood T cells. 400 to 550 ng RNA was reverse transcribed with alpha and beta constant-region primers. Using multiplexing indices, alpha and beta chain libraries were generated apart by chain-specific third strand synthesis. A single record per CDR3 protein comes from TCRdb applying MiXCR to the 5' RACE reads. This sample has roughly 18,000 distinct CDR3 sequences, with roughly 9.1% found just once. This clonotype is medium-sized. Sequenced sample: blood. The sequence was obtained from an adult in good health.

The CDR3 DNA reads TGCAGTGCTAGAGGGACAGATACGCAGTATTTT. Amino acid sequence: CSARGTDTQYF. V gene TRBV20-1 combines with J gene TRBJ2-3; D call uncertain. The CDR3 runs 11 residues. Germline loops: CDR1 DFQATT, CDR2 SNEGSKA (reference sequence). Trimming shortened V by 1 base and J by 3 bases, and 2 bases separated the two germline ends.